The entry that follows covers one T cell receptor (beta chain) sequence. V lost 4 bases and J lost 6; bases outside the gene matches: 8. CDR1 is SGHVS and CDR2 is FQNEAQ in the germline V gene. The CDR3 totals 16 residues. These data originate in a study of CD8 T cells in Susac syndrome. cDNA came from about 0.51 to 1 ug RNA primed by random hexamers. MiXCR, applied by TCRdb to the immunoSEQ multiplex PCR reads, yields one record per CDR3 protein. The table lists around 170,000 distinct CDR3 sequences, around 96% of them singletons, with around 0.12% in the top ten. The sample consisted of CD4+ T cells from PBMCs. The TCR originated in a human donor with Susac syndrome. This chain joins TRBV7-8 and TRBJ2-3; 12 bases fit TRBD2. CDR3 in amino acids: CASSSSTSGRRDTQYF. The DNA for the CDR3 is TGTGCCAGCAGCTCCTCAACTAGCGGGAGGCGTGATACGCAGTATTTT.